This TCR beta chain was profiled in a study of T cells in tuberculosis listed by TCRdb under 2018. Looking at the study overall: To characterize T cells specific for the mycobacterial lipid antigen glucose monomycolate (GMM), the study used CD1B tetramers together with high-throughput TCR immunosequencing. IGRA-negative adolescents, IGRA-positive adolescents with latent tuberculosis and adults with active tuberculosis, approximately nine per group, were compared in a South African clinical cohort.

TCR libraries were generated with the immunoSEQ multiplex PCR assay, using TCR-beta and/or TCR-alpha/delta assays for each sample. The amplified TCR libraries were sequenced on the Illumina high-throughput platform. The published analysis was carried out like this. Clustering and dimensionality reduction were performed using pairwise TCRdist distances among GMM-specific receptors from ex vivo sorted or in vitro expanded T cells. Each clinical repertoire received a mean NN-distance score, defined as the average TCRdist to the nearest 10% of tetramer-positive reference sequences. GEM TCR motif frequency was calculated as the fraction of unique TCRs that matched known GEM sequences by V/J usage and CDR3 length. Active tuberculosis was classified by linear discriminant analysis with leave-one-out cross-validation, implemented in scikit-learn. The table comes from immuneACCESS by way of TCRdb, which keeps in-frame sequences with V and J called. Part of the clones is missing from these tables; in studies checked, under half for an unresolved V gene and the rest for unknown reasons. That table gives V, J and clone size, and the DNA gave D and trimming. In all, the sample holds about 40,000 clones, and 94% of those were seen once. Together, the top ten hold about 12% of the sample.

CDR1 MDHEN and CDR2 SYDVKM are derived from the germline V gene. Deletion took 2 bases off V and 0 bases off J, with a span of 10 bases between the germline ends. From the cysteine through the phenylalanine, the CDR3 covers 15 amino acids. Of the read, only the CDR3 DNA is kept; its 45 bases are in frame from base 1. At study entry, adolescents were screened for latent tuberculosis infection by tuberculin skin test and QuantiFERON-TB GOLD In-Tube IGRA. Immunosequencing of unsorted cryopreserved PBMC covered, on average, about 91,000 T cells per clinical donor. Eleven high schools in the Worcester region of the Western Cape, South Africa, served as enrollment sites for adolescents aged 12 to 18 years. About ten M. tuberculosis-infected adolescents and roughly ten uninfected adolescents, matched for age and sex, were selected. PBMC from adolescents were isolated by density centrifugation from freshly drawn heparinized blood and were then cryopreserved.

For this clone: The clone's antigen remains unknown. Per-base quality was not reported, and no clone a single base away is much larger than it.

Beyond this particular receptor, the publication reports: Compared with IGRA-negative controls, TCR-alpha repertoires from active tuberculosis had smaller mean NN-distances to GMM-specific TCRs, which suggests clonal expansion of these TCRs. Clinical samples were selected based on which cryopreserved specimens were available, and the active tuberculosis cases were adults whereas the controls were adolescents. With the diverse GMM-specific repertoire as input, a classifier achieved roughly 90% accuracy (AUROC 0.7 to 0.95), whereas GEM motif frequencies as input gave approximately 74% accuracy. The smaller NN-distances in active tuberculosis patients were driven in part by shorter CDR3-alpha lengths, while the difference seen for TCR-beta was not statistically significant.

This receptor was identified in a donor aged 10 to 29 with latent tuberculosis or without tuberculosis infection. Some clones in this sample may be carry-over from other donors' samples. Recombination linked TRBV28 to TRBJ1-2, with TRBD1 perhaps the D gene, on 5 matching bases. The source material was PBMCs. CDR3 reads: CASSLRAGTNYGYTF. In nucleotide form, the sequence is TGTGCCAGCAGTTTAAGGGCAGGGACTAACTATGGCTACACCTTC.